Sequencing of this T cell receptor (beta chain) was carried out in a study of radiotherapy plus CTLA-4 blockade in lung cancer. Overall study results and limits: Early clonal dynamics of blood T cells, together with interferon-beta, were reported as the best response predictor.

Using immunoSEQ multiplex PCR, the repertoire was profiled, and TCRdb retains in-frame clones only, with some absent. The table has about 40,000 clones, nearly 80% seen once. Germline CDR1 and CDR2: MGHRA and YSYEKL. This CDR3 comprises 17 residues. Germline trimming cut 1 base from V and 4 bases from J; bases unmatched to any gene: 7. As regards this clone: Its antigen is not known.

The study treated chemo-refractory metastatic non-small-cell lung cancer patients with focal radiation plus ipilimumab CTLA-4 blockade. Sequenced here: peripheral blood, sampled from a patient treated with radiotherapy plus ipilimumab. This receptor was taken from a human donor with non-small cell lung cancer that progressed on radiotherapy plus ipilimumab. V usage is TRBV4-1 and J usage is TRBJ1-6, with 7 bases that match TRBD1. CDR3 DNA: TGCGCCAGCAGCCAAGCGGAGGGGGCCGCTTATAATTCACCCCTCCACTTT. Its translation is CASSQAEGAAYNSPLHF.